One sample yielded the 24 T cell receptor beta chains listed below, sequenced in a study of a mutant IDH1 vaccine in newly diagnosed glioma. Time point here: week 11, during vaccination. With topical imiquimod, each dose of the vaccine consisted of 300 ug of mutant IDH1 20-mer peptide. Their antigen targets remain unknown. Repertoires were generated with immunoSEQ multiplex PCR, while TCRdb's copy carries only in-frame clones and drops some. The table includes 20,000 to 25,000 clones, nearly 90% detected once. The sequencing used PBMCs, collected from a glioma patient whose treatment included an IDH1 peptide vaccine. These receptors came from a woman between 35 and 50 years old with glioma.

The genes are TRBV5-1 and TRBJ1-2; D is ambiguous. Deletions cut 6 bases from V and 4 bases from J, with 16 bases between. This CDR3 spans 14 amino acids. CDR1 and CDR2 (germline): SGHRS, YFSETQ. CDR3: CASTWSLEAYGYTF. CDR3 bases: TGCGCCAGCACGTGGTCCCTGGAGGCCTATGGCTACACCTTC.

The chain combines TRBV27 with TRBJ1-5; D is uncertain. V was trimmed by 4 bases and J by 6 bases, leaving 25 bases between them. This CDR3 contains 18 residues. Germline V CDR1 and CDR2: MNHEY, SMNVEV (reference sequence). CDR3 region: CASSSPGPWVGVSQPQHF. In DNA, the CDR3 is TGTGCCAGCAGTTCCCCCGGGCCTTGGGTCGGAGTAAGTCAGCCCCAGCATTTT.

This sequence joins TRBV4-2 and TRBJ2-7; TRBD2 agrees at 11 bases. Germline V gene lookup returns CDR1 LGHNA and CDR2 YNFKEQ. CDR3 length: 16 residues. The trim removed 0 bases at V and 9 bases at J, leaving 10 bases unmatched. In DNA, the CDR3 is TGTGCCAGCAGCCAAGATATAATAGCGGGAGGGAGGGGGCAGTACTTC. Its protein is CASSQDIIAGGRGQYF.

The V call is TRBV5-4, the J call TRBJ2-7, with 10 positions matching TRBD1. The CDR3 runs to 15 residues. The junction had 6 bases not matched to a gene; V was cut back by 5 bases and J by 1 base. Germline lookup yields CDR1 SGHNT and CDR2 YYREEE (reference sequence). The CDR3 reads CASSRTGGKSYEQYF. CDR3 nucleotides: TGTGCCAGCAGTCGGACAGGGGGTAAATCCTACGAGCAGTACTTC.

The chain combines TRBV5-1 with TRBJ2-7; 9 bases line up with TRBD2. Trimming removed 5 bases from V and 3 bases from J; junction bases left unmatched: 9. Germline V CDR1 and CDR2: SGHRS, YFSETQ. The CDR3 is 15 residues long. CDR3 sequence: CASSAGGGVDYEQYF. CDR3 sequence (DNA): TGCGCCAGCAGTGCGGGCGGGGGGGTTGACTACGAGCAGTACTTC. The full variable domain, in which reference TRBV5-1 and TRBJ2-7 provide the parts outside the CDR3, is KAGVTQTPRYLIKTRGQQVTLSCSPISGHRSVSWYQQTPGQGLQFLFEYFSETQRNKGNFPGRFSGRQFSNSRSEMNVSTLELGDSALYLCASSAGGGVDYEQYFGPGTRLTVT.

This clone occurred once. The CDR3 DNA reads TGTGCCAGCAGCTTGGGCAGCTCTGGAAACACCATATATTTT. Its protein is CASSLGSSGNTIYF. This rearrangement joins TRBV5-4 to TRBJ1-3; unclear D gene. This CDR3 contains 14 residues. With 0 bases removed from V and 0 bases from J, the gap between germline ends came to 4 bases. Germline V gene data show CDR1 as SGHNT and CDR2 as YYREEE (reference sequence).

The chain links TRBV27 to TRBJ1-5; D gene unclear. The CDR3 totals 13 residues. In germline, CDR1 is MNHEY, CDR2 SMNVEV (reference sequence). The V gene lost 2 bases and the J gene lost 6 bases, with 8 bases spanning the gap. CDR3 sequence reads: CASSLGWGQPQHF. Written as DNA, the CDR3 is TGTGCCAGCAGTTTAGGTTGGGGTCAGCCCCAGCATTTT.

This clone has a handful of counts. The chain employs TRBV19 and TRBJ1-1; perhaps TRBD1 as D (5 bases). V lost 4 bases, J lost 3 bases, and 9 bases lay in between. Germline assignment: CDR1 LNHDA and CDR2 SQIVND (reference sequence). The CDR3 has 13 residues. The CDR3, as DNA: TGTGCCAGTAGTACAGGGCTAGACACTGAAGCTTTCTTT. As protein: CASSTGLDTEAFF.

The chain uses TRBV5-6 and TRBJ2-5; 10 nucleotides align to TRBD2. The V segment lost 0 bases and the J segment 4 bases; nucleotides outside the gene matches: 9. The CDR3 length is 17 residues. In germline, CDR1 is SGHDT, CDR2 YYEEEE. The DNA of the CDR3 is TGTGCCAGCAGCTTGGTGAGCGGGGGGGCCGGATTAGAGACCCAGTACTTC. This encodes CASSLVSGGAGLETQYF.

This chain connects TRBV5-6 to TRBJ2-7; 8 positions match TRBD1. The germline gives CDR1 SGHDT, CDR2 YYEEEE. This CDR3 is built from 14 residues. With 5 bases clipped from V and 3 bases from J, the junction kept 7 bases outside the gene matches. This chain's CDR3 is CASRRTGRNYEQYF. The CDR3 DNA follows: TGTGCCAGCAGGCGGACAGGGAGGAACTACGAGCAGTACTTC.

This clone was seen just once. The chain employs TRBV5-1 and TRBJ2-5, with 12 bases fitting TRBD2. The CDR3 is 16 residues long. Germline trimming cut 4 bases from V and 4 bases from J; bases unmatched to any gene: 8. CDR1 SGHRS and CDR2 YFSETQ come from the germline V gene. Here the CDR3 reads CASSPETSGSGETQYF. In nucleotides, the CDR3 is TGCGCCAGCAGCCCTGAGACTAGCGGGAGTGGAGAGACCCAGTACTTC.

This chain connects TRBV30 to TRBJ1-1; D gene ambiguous. CDR3 length: 9 amino acids. Trimming removed 1 base from V and 8 bases from J, with 2 bases in between. Germline loops: CDR1 GTSNPN, CDR2 SVGIG (reference sequence). CDR3 bases: TGTGCCTGGAGTGAGGAAGCTTTCTTT. It is translated as CAWSEEAFF. Full variable domain (missing parts from reference TRBV30 and TRBJ1-1): SQTIHQWPATLVQPVGSPLSLECTVEGTSNPNLYWYRQAAGRGLQLLFYSVGIGQISSEVPQNLSASRPQDRQFILSSKKLLLSDSGFYLCAWSEEAFFGQGTRLTVV.

This chain joins TRBV5-1 and TRBJ1-1; TRBD1 might be the D (6 bases). CDR1 and CDR2 (germline): SGHRS, YFSETQ. The V end was cut by 0 bases, the J end by 1 base, with 10 bases between. The CDR3 covers 15 residues. In DNA, the CDR3 is TGCGCCAGCAGCTTGGGCAGGGGTAGGAACACTGAAGCTTTCTTT. It codes for CASSLGRGRNTEAFF. The complete variable domain, with remaining parts taken from reference TRBV5-1 and TRBJ1-1, reads KAGVTQTPRYLIKTRGQQVTLSCSPISGHRSVSWYQQTPGQGLQFLFEYFSETQRNKGNFPGRFSGRQFSNSRSEMNVSTLELGDSALYLCASSLGRGRNTEAFFGQGTRLTVV.

The chain uses TRBV4-3 and TRBJ1-1; D perhaps matches TRBD1 (5 bases). Trimming shortened V by 4 bases and J by 4 bases, and 16 bases separated the two germline ends. This CDR3 has 15 amino acids. Per the germline V gene, CDR1 is LGHNA and CDR2 is YSLEER. CDR3 in amino acids: CASSPRRASTTEAFF. The CDR3 coding sequence is TGCGCCAGCAGCCCCCGCAGGGCTTCGACCACTGAAGCTTTCTTT.

The rearrangement links TRBV5-4 to TRBJ2-7; D call uncertain. Germline V gene sequence: CDR1 SGHNT, CDR2 YYREEE (reference sequence). Deletions cut 0 bases from V and 4 bases from J, with 11 bases between. CDR3 length equals 14 residues. The CDR3 nucleotides are TGTGCCAGCAGCTTGGAACCCAGCAGATACGAGCAGTACTTC. This encodes CASSLEPSRYEQYF. The variable domain in full, with the rest retrieved from reference TRBV5-4 and TRBJ2-7, is ETGVTQSPTHLIKTRGQQVTLRCSSQSGHNTVSWYQQALGQGPQFIFQYYREEENGRGNFPPRFSGLQFPNYSSELNVNALELDDSALYLCASSLEPSRYEQYFGPGTRLTVT.

The chain links TRBV18 to TRBJ1-1, with 7 positions matching TRBD1. CDR1 KGHSH and CDR2 LQKENI come from the germline V gene. Trimming removed 3 bases from V and 1 base from J; junction bases left unmatched: 5. This CDR3 contains 15 residues. This chain's CDR3 is CASSPTDRANTEAFF. The CDR3, as DNA: TGTGCCAGCTCACCTACAGACAGGGCGAACACTGAAGCTTTCTTT.

By sample share, this clone is large. The genes are TRBV5-1 and TRBJ1-2; D call uncertain. Trimming shortened V by 6 bases and J by 0 bases, and 9 bases separated the two germline ends. There are 13 residues in the CDR3. Germline lookup yields CDR1 SGHRS and CDR2 YFSETQ. CDR3 DNA sequence: TGCGCCAGCACGGCAGCTACTAACTATGGCTACACCTTC. Residues: CASTAATNYGYTF.

This clone was found a few times. The chain is built from TRBV4-2 and TRBJ1-5; D ambiguous. Germline V gene sequence: CDR1 LGHNA, CDR2 YNFKEQ. This CDR3 contains 14 residues. V was clipped by 3 bases and J by 0 bases, with 6 bases between them. CDR3 bases: TGTGCCAGCAGCCACGGGGTTAGCAATCAGCCCCAGCATTTT. This codes for CASSHGVSNQPQHF.

This rearrangement joins TRBV19 to TRBJ2-5, with D perhaps being TRBD1 or TRBD2 (5 bases each). The germline V gene encodes CDR1 LNHDA and CDR2 SQIVND (reference sequence). CDR3 length equals 12 residues. V gave up 5 bases and J gave up 5 bases, with 9 bases separating them. The CDR3 protein is CASSGGSETQYF. CDR3 coding DNA: TGTGCCAGTAGTGGGGGATCGGAGACCCAGTACTTC.

This rearrangement joins TRBV10-2 to TRBJ2-3; D may correspond to TRBD1 or TRBD2 (6 bases each). Germline loops: CDR1 WSHSY, CDR2 SAAADI. The length of the CDR3 is 15 residues. V shed 8 bases and J shed 4 bases, with 19 bases lying between them. The CDR3: CASVPTGAGADTQYF. CDR3 nucleotide sequence: TGCGCCAGCGTACCAACGGGGGCAGGGGCAGATACGCAGTATTTT.

This chain connects TRBV2 to TRBJ1-5, with D possibly TRBD1 on 6 matching bases. The CDR3 extends over 13 amino acids. Germline assignment: CDR1 SNHLY and CDR2 FYNNEI. V lost 4 bases and J 4 bases, leaving 8 bases between the germline ends. CDR3 region: CASSGQVNQPQHF. CDR3 nucleotide sequence: TGTGCCAGCAGTGGACAGGTTAATCAGCCCCAGCATTTT.

V and J are TRBV2 and TRBJ2-7; D possibly corresponds to TRBD1 (6 bases). The V and J ends lost 7 bases and 6 bases respectively, with 16 bases between them. This CDR3 is built from 13 residues. The germline CDR1 and CDR2 sequences are SNHLY and FYNNEI. CDR3 in DNA: TGTGCCAGCACCAAACAGGGTATAGGCGAGCAGTACTTC. Amino acids: CASTKQGIGEQYF.

The chain uses TRBV18 and TRBJ2-7; a weak D match, TRBD2 (5 bases). The ends were cut back, 8 bases at V and 0 bases at J, with 14 bases in the middle. Germline assignment: CDR1 KGHSH and CDR2 LQKENI. CDR3 size: 14 residues. The CDR3 coding sequence is TGTGCCAGCCGGGATAGGAAAGACTCCTACGAGCAGTACTTC. Its protein product is CASRDRKDSYEQYF.

The chain uses TRBV4-2 and TRBJ1-1; D gene ambiguous. Germline V gene sequence: CDR1 LGHNA, CDR2 YNFKEQ. This CDR3 is built from 15 residues. V lost 0 bases and J lost 0, with 8 bases in between. The CDR3 reads CASSQDLRVNTEAFF. The CDR3 nucleotides are TGTGCCAGCAGCCAAGATCTGAGGGTGAACACTGAAGCTTTCTTT.